These 22 T cell receptor beta chains were all obtained from the same sample, sequenced in a study of T cell responses to AZD1222 COVID-19 vaccine. This table comes from immunoSEQ multiplex PCR, and its TCRdb copy is limited to in-frame clones, with some not included. The sample consists of under 150,000 clones, approximately 93% of them appearing once. The sequencing here drew on peripheral blood, taken on day 0 of AZD1222 vaccination. These receptors were obtained from an adult in good health.

The genes are TRBV12-5 and TRBJ2-1, with D unclear. The CDR3 totals 11 residues. Germline CDR1 LGHNT, CDR2 FRNRAP. Between the trimmed V and J ends, which lost 6 bases and 4 bases, there was a span of 4 bases. The CDR3 nucleotides read TGTGCTAGTGGGCGTTACAATGAGCAGTTCTTC. Translated, it gives CASGRYNEQFF.

The CDR3 loop is CASSSVSGNTFYNEQFF. CDR3 sequence (DNA): TGTGCCAGCAGTTCAGTTAGCGGGAATACCTTTTACAATGAGCAGTTCTTC. The chain has TRBV28 and TRBJ2-7; 8 bases agree with TRBD2. Gene TRBJ2-1 matches the end of the DNA better, so the J call may be wrong. Germline CDR1 and CDR2: MDHEN and SYDVKM. The CDR3 runs to 17 residues.

V gene TRBV11-2 combines with J gene TRBJ2-1, with TRBD2 matching over 8 bases. Germline CDR1 reads SGHAT; CDR2 reads FQNNGV. This CDR3 is built from 16 residues. The junction had 5 bases not matched to a gene; V was cut back by 0 bases and J by 4 bases. DNA for the CDR3: TGTGCCAGCAGCTTAGAACTAGCGGCCATGTACAATGAGCAGTTCTTC. This gives the protein CASSLELAAMYNEQFF.

This chain connects TRBV11-3 to TRBJ1-1; D not certain. Trimming left V 0 bases short and J 5 bases short, with 7 bases between. The CDR3 has 13 residues. Germline CDR1 SGHNT, CDR2 YENEEA. The CDR3 nucleotides read TGTGCCAGCAGCTTAGATAGGAGTACTGAAGCTTTCTTT. Translation: CASSLDRSTEAFF.

Remarks on this clone: Other DNA sequences in this specimen translate into the identical CDR3. The rearrangement links TRBV28 to TRBJ1-1; no reliable D call. The CDR3 consists of 12 residues. In germline, CDR1 is MDHEN, CDR2 SYDVKM. With 2 bases removed from V and 1 base from J, the gap between germline ends came to 2 bases. Written as DNA, the CDR3 is TGTGCCAGCAGTTTAAGGAACACTGAAGCTTTCTTT. It yields the protein CASSLRNTEAFF.

V usage is TRBV7-9 and J usage is TRBJ2-7; 7 nucleotides agree with TRBD1. The CDR3 is made up of 14 amino acids. Per the germline V gene, CDR1 is SEHNR and CDR2 is FQNEAQ (reference sequence). The ends lost 0 bases at V and 2 bases at J; junction bases unmatched: 1. The CDR3 is CASSLATGPYEQYF. CDR3 sequence (DNA): TGTGCCAGCAGCTTAGCGACAGGGCCCTACGAGCAGTACTTC.

The CDR3 nucleotides read TGCGCCAGCAGCTTGGGCGGGAGTAGCGACGAGCAGTACTTC. This sequence encodes CASSLGGSSDEQYF. The chain couples TRBV5-1 to TRBJ2-7, with 7 bases lining up with TRBD2. V lost 0 bases and J lost 5; bases outside the gene matches: 5. This CDR3 is 14 amino acids long. Germline V CDR1 and CDR2: SGHRS, YFSETQ. The entire variable domain, with the rest obtained from reference TRBV5-1 and TRBJ2-7, is as follows: KAGVTQTPRYLIKTRGQQVTLSCSPISGHRSVSWYQQTPGQGLQFLFEYFSETQRNKGNFPGRFSGRQFSNSRSEMNVSTLELGDSALYLCASSLGGSSDEQYFGPGTRLTVT.

This chain links TRBV3-1 (or the pseudogene TRBV3-2) with TRBJ2-2; D is ambiguous. CDR1 is LGHDT, CDR2 YNNKEL, per germline (reference sequence). V lost 4 bases and J 5 bases, leaving 8 bases between the germline ends. The CDR3 loop spans 13 amino acids. CDR3 bases: TGTGCCAGCAGCCCGGCGAGTACCGGGGAGCTGTTTTTT. As protein: CASSPASTGELFF.

The J gene is TRBJ2-6, the V gene TRBV25-1; D is uncertain. The germline V gene has CDR1 MGHDK and CDR2 SYGVNS. With 6 bases removed from V and 0 bases from J, the gap between germline ends came to 15 bases. CDR3 length: 17 amino acids. CDR3 loop: CASSDLRKGSGANVLTF. CDR3 DNA sequence: TGTGCCAGCAGCGATCTGAGAAAGGGCTCTGGGGCCAACGTCCTGACTTTC.

The rearrangement joins TRBV7-8 to TRBJ2-3, with 7 positions matching TRBD1. V was pared by 4 bases and J by 1 base, with 2 bases of the junction left unmatched. CDR1 and CDR2 from the germline V gene are SGHVS and FQNEAQ. The length of the CDR3 is 14 residues. The CDR3 coding sequence is TGTGCCAGCAGCTGGACAGGCCGCACAGATACGCAGTATTTT. This sequence encodes CASSWTGRTDTQYF.

The V call is TRBV19, the J call TRBJ2-6; possibly TRBD2 for D (7 bases). Germline loops: CDR1 LNHDA, CDR2 SQIVND (reference sequence). V was cut by 6 bases and J by 2 bases, with 14 bases left in between. The CDR3 is made up of 16 amino acids. The CDR3 spells CASSYWGGPGANVLTF. The CDR3 DNA follows: TGTGCCAGTAGCTATTGGGGGGGCCCTGGGGCCAACGTCCTGACTTTC.

The rearrangement uses TRBV2 and TRBJ1-5; D remains ambiguous. The V gene's germline CDR1 is SNHLY and CDR2 FYNNEI. This CDR3 is built from 14 residues. V was clipped by 5 bases and J by 2 bases, with 10 bases between them. The CDR3 sequence: CASSTPGRNQPQHF. The CDR3 DNA is TGTGCCAGCAGTACCCCAGGTCGCAATCAGCCCCAGCATTTT.

The rearrangement uses TRBV14 and TRBJ1-2; 7 bases map to TRBD1. The CDR3 length is 14 residues. With 1 base clipped from V and 8 bases from J, the junction kept 7 bases outside the gene matches. Germline V gene sequence: CDR1 SGHDN, CDR2 FVKESK. CDR3 DNA sequence: TGTGCCAGCAGCCAAGGGGGAGGGGGCGTAGGCTACACCTTC. Translation gives CASSQGGGGVGYTF.

The chain has TRBV3-1 (or the pseudogene TRBV3-2) and TRBJ2-7, with TRBD1 matching 7 bases. The CDR3 has 14 amino acids. J gave up 2 bases and V 1 base, and 2 bases lay outside the gene matches. The germline CDR1 and CDR2 sequences are LGHDT and YNNKEL (reference sequence). The CDR3 coding sequence is TGTGCCAGCAGCCAAGGGGACAGTCCCTACGAGCAGTACTTC. Translation: CASSQGDSPYEQYF.

The chain combines TRBV19 with TRBJ1-1; the D gene is possibly TRBD1 (5 bases). The germline V gene has CDR1 LNHDA and CDR2 SQIVND (reference sequence). V was trimmed by 5 bases and J by 7 bases, leaving 8 bases between them. This CDR3 comprises 11 residues. CDR3 sequence reads: CASSGGLEAFF. CDR3 DNA: TGTGCCAGTAGTGGGGGACTTGAAGCTTTCTTT. Full variable domain (outside the CDR3, taken from reference TRBV19 and TRBJ1-1): DGGITQSPKYLFRKEGQNVTLSCEQNLNHDAMYWYRQDPGQGLRLIYYSQIVNDFQKGDIAEGYSVSREKKESFPLTVTSAQKNPTAFYLCASSGGLEAFFGQGTRLTVV.

The chain joins TRBV30 to TRBJ1-1; possible D gene TRBD1, 6 bases. The CDR3 contains 14 residues. The germline V gene has CDR1 GTSNPN and CDR2 SVGIG (reference sequence). V lost 4 bases to trimming and J lost 1 base, with 13 bases between them. The DNA for the CDR3 is TGTGCCTGGACGTGGGGGCTGGGGAACACTGAAGCTTTCTTT. Translated: CAWTWGLGNTEAFF.

The chain is built from TRBV7-8 and TRBJ1-2, with no clear D. Trimming took off 2 bases at V and 8 bases at J, with 12 bases between the two ends. This CDR3 has 13 residues. Germline-derived CDR1 and CDR2 are SGHVS and FQNEAQ. CDR3 nucleotide sequence: TGTGCCAGCAGCTTAACCGGGTTAGAGGGCTACACCTTC. It specifies CASSLTGLEGYTF.

The count of this clone is one. The chain carries TRBV27 and TRBJ2-7, with 9 positions matching TRBD2. V was clipped by 7 bases and J by 2 bases; unmatched bases: 9. Germline V gene sequence: CDR1 MNHEY, CDR2 SMNVEV (reference sequence). The length of the CDR3 is 15 residues. The CDR3 sequence: CASKPGAGGTYEQYF. The CDR3 region has the DNA TGTGCCAGCAAACCCGGGGCGGGAGGGACCTACGAGCAGTACTTC.

This clone was seen only once. The chain couples TRBV27 to TRBJ1-2; weak D call: TRBD1 (5 bases). CDR3 size: 15 residues. The germline V and J ends were trimmed by 0 bases and 1 base, with 9 bases remaining between them. CDR1 and CDR2 (germline): MNHEY, SMNVEV (reference sequence). The CDR3 DNA follows: TGTGCCAGCAGTTTATCGCGGGGGGGTAACTATGGCTACACCTTC. It translates to CASSLSRGGNYGYTF.

The chain combines TRBV11-2 with TRBJ2-1, with 11 nucleotides matching TRBD2. Germline V lookup: CDR1 SGHAT, CDR2 FQNNGV. The V gene end was trimmed by 6 bases and the J gene end by 7 bases; junction bases not matched to a gene: 8. The CDR3 extends over 15 amino acids. CDR3 bases: TGTGCCAGCAGGCCGACTAGCGGGACTCTGAATGAGCAGTTCTTC. Its protein product is CASRPTSGTLNEQFF. Full variable domain (missing parts from reference TRBV11-2 and TRBJ2-1): EAGVAQSPRYKIIEKRQSVAFWCNPISGHATLYWYQQILGQGPKLLIQFQNNGVVDDSQLPKDRFSAERLKGVDSTLKIQPAKLEDSAVYLCASRPTSGTLNEQFFGPGTRLTVL.

CDR3 coding DNA: TGTGCCAGCGAAACAGCGGGCAGCACAGATACGCAGTATTTT. This translates into CASETAGSTDTQYF. The rearrangement links TRBV2 to TRBJ2-3, with a tentative D call TRBD2 (6 bases). The germline CDR1 and CDR2 sequences are SNHLY and FYNNEI. V lost 8 bases, J lost 0 bases, and 12 bases lay in between. The CDR3 contains 14 residues.

The chain combines TRBV19 with TRBJ1-5; 8 nucleotides line up with TRBD1. V dropped 7 bases and J dropped 4; count of bases not matched to a gene: 6. The CDR3 consists of 14 residues. The V gene's germline CDR1 is LNHDA and CDR2 SQIVND (reference sequence). The CDR3 protein is CASTWQGANQPQHF. In DNA form, the CDR3 reads TGTGCCAGTACGTGGCAGGGGGCGAATCAGCCCCAGCATTTT.